This paragraph reports one T cell receptor beta chain. Its antigen is not known. A split of CD4+ cells into CD45RA+ naive and CD45RA-negative memory subsets was performed. V gave up 0 bases and J gave up 8 bases, with 15 bases separating them. Germline values: CDR1 SGHRS, CDR2 YFSETQ. The CDR3 runs 15 residues. The sample comes from a study of shared clonotypes between healthy human individuals. Across the study: CD8 memory received one plate per donor, CD8 naive two, CD4 memory three and CD4 naive three. The study's findings and limits: The low donor count limited represented genetic and exposure-history diversity.

The sorted-subset replicate PCRs were given roughly 200 ng DNA, which is tens of thousands of T cell genomes. Using immunoSEQ multiplex PCR, the repertoire was profiled, and TCRdb retains in-frame clones only, with some absent. The sample consists of roughly 700,000 clones, around two thirds of them appearing once. The chain is built from TRBV5-1 and TRBJ2-1; tentative D call: TRBD1 (6 bases). The source material was memory CD4+ T cells sorted from blood. Stated subset: CD45RA-negative fraction. The sequence was obtained from a woman aged 30 to 39 in good health. In nucleotides, the CDR3 is TGCGCCAGCAGCTTGGCCTGGGGCAGGGGCGATGAGCAGTTCTTC. Translated: CASSLAWGRGDEQFF.